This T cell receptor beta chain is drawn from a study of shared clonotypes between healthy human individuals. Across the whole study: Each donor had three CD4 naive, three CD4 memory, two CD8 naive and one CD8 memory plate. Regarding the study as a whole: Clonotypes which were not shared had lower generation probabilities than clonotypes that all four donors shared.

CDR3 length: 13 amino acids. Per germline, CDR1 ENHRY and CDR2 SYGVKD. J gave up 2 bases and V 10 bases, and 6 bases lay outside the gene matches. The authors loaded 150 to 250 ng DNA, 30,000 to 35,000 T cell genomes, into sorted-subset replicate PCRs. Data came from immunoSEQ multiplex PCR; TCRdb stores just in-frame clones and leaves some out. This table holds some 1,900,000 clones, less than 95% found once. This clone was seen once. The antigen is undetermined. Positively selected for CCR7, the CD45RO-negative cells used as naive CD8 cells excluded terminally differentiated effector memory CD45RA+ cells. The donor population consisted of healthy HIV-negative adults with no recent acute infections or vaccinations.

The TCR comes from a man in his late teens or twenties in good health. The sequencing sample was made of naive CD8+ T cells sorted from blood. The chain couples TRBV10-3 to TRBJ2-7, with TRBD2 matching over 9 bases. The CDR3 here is CATRLAEPYEQYF. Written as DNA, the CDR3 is TGTGCCACCAGACTAGCGGAACCCTACGAGCAGTACTTC.